Listed below are T cell receptor beta chains from one sample, sequenced in a study of T cells in Graves' hyperthyroidism and ophthalmopathy. TCRdb re-called the multiplex PCR reads with MiXCR, one entry per CDR3 protein. The sample gives fewer than 500,000 distinct CDR3 sequences, under 15% of which show up once; 13% is in the top ten. Sequenced: blood. These receptors came from a man aged 18-30 years with Graves' ophthalmopathy. Both conserved end residues are part of each CDR3. D genes are given only for firm matches. Some rows mark clone size as missing; the rest say once, few, many or name a class of expanded clone.

CDR3 protein: CAISDRTANTEAFF
CDR3 DNA: TGTGCCATCAGTGACAGGACTGCGAACACTGAAGCTTTCTTT
D gene: -
clone size: -
V gene: TRBV10-3
J gene: TRBJ1-1

CDR3 protein: CASSRAFQPYEQYF
CDR3 DNA: TGCGCCAGCAGCCGGGCCTTCCAGCCCTACGAGCAGTACTTC
D gene: -
clone size: -
V gene: TRBV4-1
J gene: TRBJ2-7

CDR3 protein: CASSLSGGTKQYF
CDR3 DNA: TGTGCCAGCAGTTTATCGGGAGGGACAAAGCAGTACTTC
D gene: TRBD2
clone size: many
V gene: TRBV28
J gene: TRBJ2-7

CDR3 protein: CASSKLAGGGGTDTQYF
CDR3 DNA: TGTGCCAGTAGTAAACTAGCGGGAGGCGGTGGCACAGATACGCAGTATTTT
D gene: TRBD2
clone size: few
V gene: TRBV19
J gene: TRBJ2-3

CDR3 protein: CSARDGKGTFF
CDR3 DNA: TGCAGTGCTAGAGATGGGAAAGGCACTTTCTTT
D gene: -
clone size: many
V gene: TRBV20-1
J gene: TRBJ1-1

CDR3 protein: CATSVGTSGRENANEQFF
CDR3 DNA: TGTGCCACCAGTGTGGGGACTAGCGGGAGGGAAAACGCGAATGAGCAGTTCTTC
D gene: TRBD2
clone size: -
V gene: TRBV24-1
J gene: TRBJ2-1

CDR3 protein: CSATLPGQGESSPLHF
CDR3 DNA: TGCAGTGCTACTCTACCGGGACAGGGGGAAAGTTCACCCCTCCACTTT
D gene: TRBD1
clone size: many
V gene: TRBV20-1
J gene: TRBJ1-6

CDR3 protein: CAISRDPGNTEAFF
CDR3 DNA: TGTGCCATCAGTCGGGACCCGGGGAACACTGAAGCTTTCTTT
D gene: -
clone size: many
V gene: TRBV10-3
J gene: TRBJ1-1

CDR3 protein: CASSEVGQFTDTQYF
CDR3 DNA: TGTGCCAGCAGTGAAGTCGGGCAGTTCACAGATACGCAGTATTTT
D gene: -
clone size: many
V gene: TRBV6-1
J gene: TRBJ2-3

CDR3 protein: CASSNTGYGYTF
CDR3 DNA: TGTGCCAGCAGTAATACAGGGTATGGCTACACCTTC
D gene: -
clone size: many
V gene: TRBV12-3/TRBV12-4
J gene: TRBJ1-2

CDR3 protein: CATSDFAGTENTGELFF
CDR3 DNA: TGTGCCACCAGTGATTTCGCCGGGACAGAGAACACCGGGGAGCTGTTTTTT
D gene: TRBD1
clone size: many
V gene: TRBV24-1
J gene: TRBJ2-2

CDR3 protein: CASSYSQTWRLYGYTF
CDR3 DNA: TGTGCCAGCAGTTACTCTCAGACTTGGCGTCTCTATGGCTACACCTTC
D gene: -
clone size: -
V gene: TRBV6-2/TRBV6-3
J gene: TRBJ1-2

CDR3 protein: CASSKQGNYGYTF
CDR3 DNA: TGTGCCAGTAGTAAACAGGGGAACTATGGCTACACCTTC
D gene: TRBD1
clone size: many
V gene: TRBV19
J gene: TRBJ1-2

CDR3 protein: CASALLKSEQFF
CDR3 DNA: TGTGCCAGCGCACTGCTTAAGAGTGAGCAGTTCTTC
D gene: -
clone size: many
V gene: TRBV6-1
J gene: TRBJ2-1

CDR3 protein: CASSLTGSGTQYF
CDR3 DNA: TGTGCCAGCAGCTTAACAGGGAGTGGGACCCAGTACTTC
D gene: -
clone size: few
V gene: TRBV5-6
J gene: TRBJ2-5

CDR3 protein: CASSFGWGQGQETQYF
CDR3 DNA: TGTGCCAGTAGTTTCGGGTGGGGACAGGGTCAAGAGACCCAGTACTTC
D gene: TRBD1
clone size: few
V gene: TRBV19
J gene: TRBJ2-5

CDR3 protein: CASSYSGSINTGELFF
CDR3 DNA: TGCGCCAGCAGTTATAGCGGGAGCATTAACACCGGGGAGCTGTTTTTT
D gene: TRBD2
clone size: many
V gene: TRBV5-1
J gene: TRBJ2-2

CDR3 protein: CASSLFLGYSNQPQHF
CDR3 DNA: TGTGCCAGCAGCTTATTCCTTGGGTATAGCAATCAGCCCCAGCATTTT
D gene: -
clone size: many
V gene: TRBV7-2
J gene: TRBJ1-5

CDR3 protein: CASSPPRIRTGELFF
CDR3 DNA: TGTGCCAGCTCACCGCCGAGAATACGGACCGGGGAGCTGTTTTTT
D gene: -
clone size: many
V gene: TRBV18
J gene: TRBJ2-2

CDR3 protein: CASSEMGTSSYNEQFF
CDR3 DNA: TGTGCCAGCAGTGAAATGGGGACTAGCTCCTACAATGAGCAGTTCTTC
D gene: TRBD2
clone size: many
V gene: TRBV2
J gene: TRBJ2-1

CDR3 protein: CASTITPSTDTQYF
CDR3 DNA: TGTGCCAGCACTATAACGCCTAGCACAGATACGCAGTATTTT
D gene: -
clone size: -
V gene: TRBV6-1
J gene: TRBJ2-3

CDR3 protein: CASSPDWVSYEQYF
CDR3 DNA: TGTGCCAGCTCACCGGACTGGGTTTCCTACGAGCAGTACTTC
D gene: -
clone size: many
V gene: TRBV18
J gene: TRBJ2-7

CDR3 protein: CASGRTRTEQYF
CDR3 DNA: TGTGCCAGCGGTAGAACTAGAACCGAGCAGTACTTC
D gene: -
clone size: many
V gene: TRBV7-9
J gene: TRBJ2-7

CDR3 protein: CASSFVAVINYGYTF
CDR3 DNA: TGTGCCAGCAGCTTCGTGGCAGTAATTAACTATGGCTACACCTTT
D gene: -
clone size: -
V gene: TRBV5-6
J gene: TRBJ1-2

CDR3 protein: CASSGGRTFSEKLFF
CDR3 DNA: TGTGCCAGCAGTGGAGGGAGGACGTTTTCTGAAAAACTGTTTTTT
D gene: -
clone size: few
V gene: TRBV6-1
J gene: TRBJ1-4

CDR3 protein: CASSSGTGNTGELFF
CDR3 DNA: TGCGCCAGCAGCTCCGGGACAGGAAACACCGGGGAGCTGTTTTTT
D gene: TRBD1
clone size: many
V gene: TRBV5-1
J gene: TRBJ2-2

CDR3 protein: CGGQGSYNEQFF
CDR3 DNA: TGTGGCGGACAGGGCTCCTACAATGAGCAGTTCTTC
D gene: TRBD1
clone size: -
V gene: TRBV2
J gene: TRBJ2-1

CDR3 protein: CASKPGQSTDTQYF
CDR3 DNA: TGCGCCAGCAAACCGGGACAGAGCACAGATACGCAGTATTTT
D gene: TRBD1
clone size: many
V gene: TRBV5-1
J gene: TRBJ2-3

CDR3 protein: CASSPYGGYEQYF
CDR3 DNA: TGTGCCAGCAGCCCCTATGGGGGGTACGAGCAGTACTTC
D gene: -
clone size: few
V gene: TRBV6-1
J gene: TRBJ2-7

CDR3 protein: CASGSGPYEQYF
CDR3 DNA: TGTGCCAGCGGGAGTGGCCCCTACGAGCAGTACTTC
D gene: -
clone size: -
V gene: TRBV6-1
J gene: TRBJ2-7

CDR3 protein: CASSGRWRGDNYEQYF
CDR3 DNA: TGTGCCAGCAGTGGCCGGTGGAGGGGAGATAATTACGAGCAGTACTTC
D gene: -
clone size: few
V gene: TRBV6-4
J gene: TRBJ2-7

CDR3 protein: CASSPHRDSGYTF
CDR3 DNA: TGTGCCAGCAGCCCACACAGGGATAGTGGCTACACCTTC
D gene: -
clone size: many
V gene: TRBV13
J gene: TRBJ1-2